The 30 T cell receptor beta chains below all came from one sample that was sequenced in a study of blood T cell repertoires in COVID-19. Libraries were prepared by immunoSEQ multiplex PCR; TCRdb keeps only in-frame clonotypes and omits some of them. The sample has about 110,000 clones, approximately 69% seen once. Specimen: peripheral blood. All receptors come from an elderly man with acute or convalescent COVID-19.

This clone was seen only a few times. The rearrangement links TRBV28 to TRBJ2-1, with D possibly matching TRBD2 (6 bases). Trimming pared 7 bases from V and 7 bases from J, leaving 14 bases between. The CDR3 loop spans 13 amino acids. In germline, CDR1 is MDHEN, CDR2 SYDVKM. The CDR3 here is CASTPQGRNEQFF. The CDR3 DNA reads TGTGCCAGCACCCCCCAAGGGAGGAATGAGCAGTTCTTC. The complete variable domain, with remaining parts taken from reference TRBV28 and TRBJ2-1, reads DVKVTQSSRYLVKRTGEKVFLECVQDMDHENMFWYRQDPGLGLRLIYFSYDVKMKEKGDIPEGYSVSREKKERFSLILESASTNQTSMYLCASTPQGRNEQFFGPGTRLTVL.

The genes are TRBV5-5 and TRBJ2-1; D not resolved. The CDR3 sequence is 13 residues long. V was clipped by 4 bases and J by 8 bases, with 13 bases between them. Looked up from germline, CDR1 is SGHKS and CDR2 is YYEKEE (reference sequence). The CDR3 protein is CASSPSNLHEQFF. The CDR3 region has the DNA TGTGCCAGCAGCCCCTCCAACCTACATGAGCAGTTCTTC.

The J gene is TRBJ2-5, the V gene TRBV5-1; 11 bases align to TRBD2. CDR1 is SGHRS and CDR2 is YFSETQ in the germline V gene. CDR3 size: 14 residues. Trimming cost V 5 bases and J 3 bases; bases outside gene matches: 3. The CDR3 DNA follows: TGCGCCAGCAGACCGGGACTAGCGGAAGAGACCCAGTACTTC. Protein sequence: CASRPGLAEETQYF.

The CDR3: CASSPSPTVRAFF. The CDR3 region has the DNA TGTGCCAGCAGTCCAAGCCCCACGGTGAGGGCTTTCTTT. The V call is TRBV28, the J call TRBJ1-1; D call uncertain. Germline loops: CDR1 MDHEN, CDR2 SYDVKM. Deletions cut 5 bases from V and 11 bases from J, with 18 bases between. The length of the CDR3 is 13 residues.

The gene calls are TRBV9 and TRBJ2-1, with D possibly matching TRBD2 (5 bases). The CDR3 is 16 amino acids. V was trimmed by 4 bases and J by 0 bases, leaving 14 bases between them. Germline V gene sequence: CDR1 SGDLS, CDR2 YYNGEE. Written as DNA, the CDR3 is TGTGCCAGCAGCCCAGGTGGTGGGAGCTCCTACAATGAGCAGTTCTTC. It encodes CASSPGGGSSYNEQFF.

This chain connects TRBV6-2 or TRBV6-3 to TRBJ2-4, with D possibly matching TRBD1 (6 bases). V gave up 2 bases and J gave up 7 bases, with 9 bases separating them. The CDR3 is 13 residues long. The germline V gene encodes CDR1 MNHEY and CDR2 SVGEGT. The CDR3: CASSYGQGNIQYF. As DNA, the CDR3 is TGTGCCAGCAGTTACGGGCAGGGGAACATTCAGTACTTC.

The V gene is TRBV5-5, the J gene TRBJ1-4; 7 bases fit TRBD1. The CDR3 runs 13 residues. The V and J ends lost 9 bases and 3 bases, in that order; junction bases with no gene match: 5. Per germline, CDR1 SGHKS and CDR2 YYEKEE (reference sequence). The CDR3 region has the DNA TGTGCCACCTCCGGGACAGCTAATGAAAAACTGTTTTTT. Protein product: CATSGTANEKLFF. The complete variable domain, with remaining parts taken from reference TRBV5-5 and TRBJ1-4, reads DAGVTQSPTHLIKTRGQQVTLRCSPISGHKSVSWYQQVLGQGPQFIFQYYEKEERGRGNFPDRFSARQFPNYSSELNVNALLLGDSALYLCATSGTANEKLFFGSGTQLSVL.

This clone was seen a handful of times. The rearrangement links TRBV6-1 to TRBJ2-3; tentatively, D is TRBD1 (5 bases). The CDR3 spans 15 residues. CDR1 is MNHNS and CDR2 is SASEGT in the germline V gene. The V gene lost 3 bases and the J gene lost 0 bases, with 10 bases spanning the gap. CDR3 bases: TGTGCCAGCAGTGATGGGCAGGGAAGCACAGATACGCAGTATTTT. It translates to CASSDGQGSTDTQYF.

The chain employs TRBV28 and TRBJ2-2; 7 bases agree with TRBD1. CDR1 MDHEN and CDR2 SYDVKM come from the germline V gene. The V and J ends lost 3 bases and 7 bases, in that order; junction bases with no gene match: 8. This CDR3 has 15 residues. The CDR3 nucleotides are TGTGCCAGCAGTTTTAGTCAGGGGGTTAGCGGGGAGCTGTTTTTT. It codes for CASSFSQGVSGELFF.

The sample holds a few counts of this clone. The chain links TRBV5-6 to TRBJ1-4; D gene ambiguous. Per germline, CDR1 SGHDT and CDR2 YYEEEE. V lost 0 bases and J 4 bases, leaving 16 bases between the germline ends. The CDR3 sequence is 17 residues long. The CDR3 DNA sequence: TGTGCCAGCAGCTTGGCCCCATCAGTGATGAATAATGAAAAACTGTTTTTT. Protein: CASSLAPSVMNNEKLFF.

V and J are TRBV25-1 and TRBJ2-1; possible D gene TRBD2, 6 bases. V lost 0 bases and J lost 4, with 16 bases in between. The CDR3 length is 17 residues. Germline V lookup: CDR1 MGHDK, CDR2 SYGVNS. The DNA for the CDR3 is TGTGCCAGCAGTGAATACGGTGGGACTCCCCTATACAATGAGCAGTTCTTC. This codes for CASSEYGGTPLYNEQFF.

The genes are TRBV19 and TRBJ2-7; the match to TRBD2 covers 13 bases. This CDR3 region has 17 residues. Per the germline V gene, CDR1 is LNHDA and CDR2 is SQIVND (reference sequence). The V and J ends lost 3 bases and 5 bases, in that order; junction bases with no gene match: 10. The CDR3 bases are TGTGCCAGTAGTATTAGATCTACTAGCGGGAGGGCCCACGAGCAGTACTTC. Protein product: CASSIRSTSGRAHEQYF.

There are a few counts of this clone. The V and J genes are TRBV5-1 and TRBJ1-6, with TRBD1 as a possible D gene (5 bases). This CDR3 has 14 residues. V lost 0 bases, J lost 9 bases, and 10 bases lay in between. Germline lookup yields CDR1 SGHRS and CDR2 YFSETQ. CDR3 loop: CASSLGQGTSPLHF. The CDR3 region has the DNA TGCGCCAGCAGCTTGGGGCAGGGAACTTCACCCCTCCACTTT.

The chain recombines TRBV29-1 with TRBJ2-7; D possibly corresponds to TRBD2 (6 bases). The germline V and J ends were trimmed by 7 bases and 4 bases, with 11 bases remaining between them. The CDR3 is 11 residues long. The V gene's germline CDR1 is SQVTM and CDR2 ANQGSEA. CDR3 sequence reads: CSGGRGYEQYF. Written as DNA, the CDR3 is TGCAGCGGGGGTCGGGGGTACGAGCAGTACTTC.

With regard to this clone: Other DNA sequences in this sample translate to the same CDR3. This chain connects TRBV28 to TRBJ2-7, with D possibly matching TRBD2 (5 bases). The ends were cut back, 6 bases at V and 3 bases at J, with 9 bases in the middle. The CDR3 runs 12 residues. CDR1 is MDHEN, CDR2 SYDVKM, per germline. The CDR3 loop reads CASSLTSYEQYF. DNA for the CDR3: TGTGCCAGCAGCCTCACTAGCTACGAGCAGTACTTC.

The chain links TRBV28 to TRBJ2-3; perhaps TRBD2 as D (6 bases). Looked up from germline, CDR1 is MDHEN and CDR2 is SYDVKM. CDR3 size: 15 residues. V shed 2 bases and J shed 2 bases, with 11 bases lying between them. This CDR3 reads CASSLPSETTDTQYF. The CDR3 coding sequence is TGTGCCAGCAGTTTACCTAGCGAAACCACAGATACGCAGTATTTT. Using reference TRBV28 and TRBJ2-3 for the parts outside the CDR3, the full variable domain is DVKVTQSSRYLVKRTGEKVFLECVQDMDHENMFWYRQDPGLGLRLIYFSYDVKMKEKGDIPEGYSVSREKKERFSLILESASTNQTSMYLCASSLPSETTDTQYFGPGTRLTVL.

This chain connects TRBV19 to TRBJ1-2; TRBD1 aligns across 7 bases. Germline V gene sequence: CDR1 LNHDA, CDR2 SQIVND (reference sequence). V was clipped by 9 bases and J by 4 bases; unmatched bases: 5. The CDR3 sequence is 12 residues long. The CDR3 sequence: CASSPGGYGYTF. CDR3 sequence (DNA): TGTGCCAGCTCTCCAGGGGGCTATGGCTACACCTTC.

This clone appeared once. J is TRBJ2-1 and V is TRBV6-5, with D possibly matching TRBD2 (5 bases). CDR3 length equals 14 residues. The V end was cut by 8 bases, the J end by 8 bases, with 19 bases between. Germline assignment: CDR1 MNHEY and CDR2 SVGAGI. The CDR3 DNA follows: TGTGCCAGCGGACTGGCGACCGCTGCACATGAGCAGTTCTTC. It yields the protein CASGLATAAHEQFF.

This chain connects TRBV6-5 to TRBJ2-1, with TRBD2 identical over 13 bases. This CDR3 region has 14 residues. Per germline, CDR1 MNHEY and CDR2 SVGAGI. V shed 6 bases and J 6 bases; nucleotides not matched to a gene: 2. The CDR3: CASSRLAGGNEQFF. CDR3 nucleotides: TGTGCCAGCAGCCGACTAGCGGGAGGCAATGAGCAGTTCTTC.

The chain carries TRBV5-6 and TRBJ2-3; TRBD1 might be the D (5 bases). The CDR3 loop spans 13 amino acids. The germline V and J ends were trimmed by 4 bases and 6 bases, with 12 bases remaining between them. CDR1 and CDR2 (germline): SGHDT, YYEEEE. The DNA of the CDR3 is TGTGCCAGCAGCCTGGACACCATGGATACGCAGTATTTT. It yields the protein CASSLDTMDTQYF.

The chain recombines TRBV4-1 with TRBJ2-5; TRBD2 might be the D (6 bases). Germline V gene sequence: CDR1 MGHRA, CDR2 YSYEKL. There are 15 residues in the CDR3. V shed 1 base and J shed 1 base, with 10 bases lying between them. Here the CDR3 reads CASSQGRETQETQYF. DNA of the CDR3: TGCGCCAGCAGCCAAGGTCGGGAGACCCAAGAGACCCAGTACTTC.

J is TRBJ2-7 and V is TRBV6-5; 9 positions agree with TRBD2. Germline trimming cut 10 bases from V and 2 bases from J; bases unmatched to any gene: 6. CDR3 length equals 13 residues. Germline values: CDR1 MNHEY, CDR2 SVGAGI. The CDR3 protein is CATTASGAYEQYF. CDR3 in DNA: TGTGCCACGACGGCTAGCGGGGCCTACGAGCAGTACTTC.

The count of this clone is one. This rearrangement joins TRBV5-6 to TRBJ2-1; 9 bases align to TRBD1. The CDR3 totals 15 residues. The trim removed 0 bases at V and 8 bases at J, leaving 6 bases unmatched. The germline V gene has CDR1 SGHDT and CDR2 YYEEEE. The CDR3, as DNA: TGTGCCAGCAGCTTGGGGGACAGGGAAGGAGATGAGCAGTTCTTC. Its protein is CASSLGDREGDEQFF.

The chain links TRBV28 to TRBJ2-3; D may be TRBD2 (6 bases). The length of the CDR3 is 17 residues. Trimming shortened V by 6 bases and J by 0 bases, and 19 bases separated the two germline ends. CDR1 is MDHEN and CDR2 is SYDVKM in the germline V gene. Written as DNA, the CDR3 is TGTGCCAGCAGCCCCCCCTTGGGAGGCCTAAGCACAGATACGCAGTATTTT. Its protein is CASSPPLGGLSTDTQYF.

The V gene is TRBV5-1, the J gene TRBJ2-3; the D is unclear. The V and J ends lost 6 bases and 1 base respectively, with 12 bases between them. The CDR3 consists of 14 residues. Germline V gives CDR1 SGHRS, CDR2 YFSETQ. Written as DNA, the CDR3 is TGCGCCAGCAACCGAGTATCCGGCACAGATACGCAGTATTTT. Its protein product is CASNRVSGTDTQYF.

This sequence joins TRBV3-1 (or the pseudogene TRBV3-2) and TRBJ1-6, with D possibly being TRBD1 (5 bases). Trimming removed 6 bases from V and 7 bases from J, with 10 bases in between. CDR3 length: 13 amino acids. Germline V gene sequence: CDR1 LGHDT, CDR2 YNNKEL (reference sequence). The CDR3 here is CASRDTGNSPLHF. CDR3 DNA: TGTGCCAGCAGGGACACCGGGAATTCACCCCTCCACTTT.

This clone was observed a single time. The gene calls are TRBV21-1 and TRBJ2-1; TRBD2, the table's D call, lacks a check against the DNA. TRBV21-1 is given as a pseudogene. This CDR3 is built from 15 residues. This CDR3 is CASSRAGGPSNEQFF. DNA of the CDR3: TGTGCCAGCAGCAGAGCGGGAGGGCCCAGCAATGAGCAGTTCTTC.

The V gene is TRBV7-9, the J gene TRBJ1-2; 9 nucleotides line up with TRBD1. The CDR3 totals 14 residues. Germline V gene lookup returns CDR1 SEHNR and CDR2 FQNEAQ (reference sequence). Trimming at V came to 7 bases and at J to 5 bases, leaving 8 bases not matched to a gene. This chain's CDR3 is CASKPGQGLYGYTF. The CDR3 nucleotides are TGTGCCAGCAAGCCGGGACAGGGCCTATATGGCTACACCTTC.

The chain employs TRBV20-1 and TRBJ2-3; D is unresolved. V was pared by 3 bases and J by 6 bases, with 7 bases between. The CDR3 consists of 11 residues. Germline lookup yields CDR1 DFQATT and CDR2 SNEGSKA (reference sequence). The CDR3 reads CSASPRDTQYF. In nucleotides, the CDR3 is TGCAGTGCTAGTCCCCGGGATACGCAGTATTTT.

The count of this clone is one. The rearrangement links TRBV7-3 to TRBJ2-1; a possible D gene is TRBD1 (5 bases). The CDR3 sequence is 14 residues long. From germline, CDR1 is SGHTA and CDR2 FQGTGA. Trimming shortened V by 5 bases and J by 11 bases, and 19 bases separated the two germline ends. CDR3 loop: CASSPGHETTKQFF. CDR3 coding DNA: TGTGCCAGCAGCCCCGGACATGAGACGACCAAGCAGTTCTTC.